These 29 T cell receptor beta chains were sequenced from one sample in a study of cytomegalovirus exposure and HLA in healthy donors. PCR involved 60 Vbeta and 13 Jbeta primers. Sequencing was performed with immunoSEQ multiplex PCR; in TCRdb, only in-frame clones are kept and a portion is missing. Of some 62,000 clones listed, about 89% are singletons. Sequenced sample: PBMCs. The receptor set was obtained from a young man in good health and CMV-seronegative.

The chain carries TRBV5-1 and TRBJ2-3, with D uncertain. This CDR3 has 12 amino acids. V gave up 4 bases and J gave up 6 bases, with 9 bases separating them. CDR1 SGHRS and CDR2 YFSETQ come from the germline V gene. CDR3 sequence (DNA): TGCGCCAGCAGCCTCGGTATCGATACGCAGTATTTT. The encoded protein is CASSLGIDTQYF. The entire variable domain, with the rest obtained from reference TRBV5-1 and TRBJ2-3, is as follows: KAGVTQTPRYLIKTRGQQVTLSCSPISGHRSVSWYQQTPGQGLQFLFEYFSETQRNKGNFPGRFSGRQFSNSRSEMNVSTLELGDSALYLCASSLGIDTQYFGPGTRLTVL.

The V gene is TRBV4-1, the J gene TRBJ2-1; D possibly corresponds to TRBD1 (5 bases). V gave up 4 bases and J gave up 8 bases, with 18 bases separating them. This CDR3 comprises 15 residues. CDR1 is MGHRA and CDR2 is YSYEKL in the germline V gene. The CDR3 coding sequence is TGCGCCAGCAGCCCAGCGACAGTGAAAAATCATGAGCAGTTCTTC. This encodes CASSPATVKNHEQFF.

V gene TRBV7-2 combines with J gene TRBJ1-5, with 9 nucleotides matching TRBD1. With 5 bases clipped from V and 5 bases from J, the junction kept 7 bases outside the gene matches. Per germline, CDR1 SGHTA and CDR2 FQGNSA. The CDR3 is made up of 15 amino acids. CDR3 loop: CASSTHRGRDQPQHF. In nucleotides, the CDR3 is TGTGCCAGCAGCACCCACAGGGGGCGAGATCAGCCCCAGCATTTT. Full variable domain (outside the CDR3, taken from reference TRBV7-2 and TRBJ1-5): GAGVSQSPSNKVTEKGKDVELRCDPISGHTALYWYRQSLGQGLEFLIYFQGNSAPDKSGLPSDRFSAERTGGSVSTLTIQRTQQEDSAVYLCASSTHRGRDQPQHFGDGTRLSIL.

The genes are TRBV9 and TRBJ2-1, with 10 bases that match TRBD2. The CDR3 sequence is 15 residues long. The trim removed 5 bases at V and 3 bases at J, leaving 5 bases unmatched. From germline, CDR1 is SGDLS and CDR2 YYNGEE. DNA of the CDR3: TGTGCCAGCAGTTTAGCGGGGGGAAACTACAATGAGCAGTTCTTC. Translation: CASSLAGGNYNEQFF.

The sample holds a few counts of this clone. The chain couples TRBV5-1 to TRBJ2-7; 10 nucleotides match TRBD1. This CDR3 contains 14 residues. Per the germline V gene, CDR1 is SGHRS and CDR2 is YFSETQ. V lost 0 bases and J lost 3; bases outside the gene matches: 0. The CDR3 is CASSLGTGGYEQYF. The CDR3 region has the DNA TGCGCCAGCAGCTTGGGGACAGGGGGCTACGAGCAGTACTTC.

The chain has TRBV7-9 and TRBJ1-2; weak D call: TRBD1 (5 bases). Germline lookup yields CDR1 SEHNR and CDR2 FQNEAQ (reference sequence). Trimming took off 9 bases at V and 2 bases at J, with 19 bases between the two ends. The CDR3 extends over 15 amino acids. CDR3 sequence: CASGGEGRPNYGYTF. CDR3 in DNA: TGTGCCAGTGGGGGGGAGGGCCGCCCCAACTATGGCTACACCTTC.

This chain connects TRBV29-1 to TRBJ2-7, with no clear D. Looked up from germline, CDR1 is SQVTM and CDR2 is ANQGSEA. This CDR3 is built from 14 residues. Trimming shortened V by 4 bases and J by 1 base, and 14 bases separated the two germline ends. The CDR3 region is CSVVFARSSYEQYF. In DNA, the CDR3 is TGCAGCGTTGTGTTTGCCAGATCTTCCTACGAGCAGTACTTC.

The chain recombines TRBV15 with TRBJ2-7; TRBD1 agrees at 11 bases. The CDR3 totals 14 residues. After removal of 5 bases from V and 6 bases from J, the junction contained 6 bases not matched to a gene. Per the germline V gene, CDR1 is LNHNV and CDR2 is YYDKDF (reference sequence). DNA for the CDR3: TGTGCCACCAGCGGAGGACAGGGGGCGACCGAGCAGTACTTC. This codes for CATSGGQGATEQYF.

The rearrangement links TRBV5-1 to TRBJ2-7; D is unclear. The germline V gene has CDR1 SGHRS and CDR2 YFSETQ. Trimming took off 5 bases at V and 0 bases at J, with 6 bases between the two ends. The length of the CDR3 is 12 residues. This chain's CDR3 is CASSVDSYEQYF. The CDR3 nucleotides read TGCGCCAGCAGTGTAGACTCCTACGAGCAGTACTTC. Full variable domain (remainder filled in from reference TRBV5-1 and TRBJ2-7): KAGVTQTPRYLIKTRGQQVTLSCSPISGHRSVSWYQQTPGQGLQFLFEYFSETQRNKGNFPGRFSGRQFSNSRSEMNVSTLELGDSALYLCASSVDSYEQYFGPGTRLTVT.

Only one count was recorded for this clone. This chain uses TRBV6-1 with TRBJ1-5; D not certain. Germline loops: CDR1 MNHNS, CDR2 SASEGT. V was shortened by 5 bases and J by 2 bases, with 10 bases between the two germline ends. This CDR3 region has 14 residues. CDR3 sequence reads: CASSSQYGNQPQHF. CDR3 DNA sequence: TGTGCCAGCAGTTCCCAGTATGGCAATCAGCCCCAGCATTTT.

The J gene is TRBJ2-3, the V gene TRBV6-5; perhaps TRBD2 as D (7 bases). The V and J ends lost 7 bases and 3 bases respectively, with 17 bases between them. CDR3 length: 15 residues. The germline V gene has CDR1 MNHEY and CDR2 SVGAGI. The CDR3 region is CASNQWRGGTDTQYF. As DNA, the CDR3 is TGTGCCAGCAACCAATGGAGGGGGGGTACAGATACGCAGTATTTT.

The chain uses TRBV7-9 and TRBJ2-7; D perhaps matches TRBD2 (5 bases). V lost 3 bases and J lost 0, with 12 bases in between. The germline V gene has CDR1 SEHNR and CDR2 FQNEAQ (reference sequence). The CDR3 covers 15 residues. The CDR3 DNA follows: TGTGCCAGCAGCTTTTCAGGCGCGGGCTCCTACGAGCAGTACTTC. Residues: CASSFSGAGSYEQYF.

Remarks on this clone: This sample also contains other DNA sequences that code for the same CDR3. The J gene is TRBJ1-1, the V gene TRBV2; no firm D call. Germline V gene sequence: CDR1 SNHLY, CDR2 FYNNEI. V was trimmed by 7 bases and J by 0 bases, leaving 12 bases between them. The CDR3 has 14 residues. Here the CDR3 DNA reads TGTGCCAGCATCTTAAGCGTCATGAACACTGAAGCTTTCTTT. Its translation: CASILSVMNTEAFF.

The chain recombines TRBV6-5 with TRBJ1-6; D ambiguous. The CDR3 loop spans 12 amino acids. Trimming shortened V by 4 bases and J by 14 bases, and 12 bases separated the two germline ends. Germline assignment: CDR1 MNHEY and CDR2 SVGAGI. The chain's CDR3 is CASSSYGEALHF. Written as DNA, the CDR3 is TGTGCCAGCAGTTCCTACGGGGAAGCCCTCCACTTT.

DNA for the CDR3: TGTGCCAGCAGCCCAACCCAGGGAACTGAAGCTTTCTTT. Its protein product is CASSPTQGTEAFF. The rearrangement joins TRBV6-6 to TRBJ1-1; D may be TRBD1 (5 bases). V was clipped by 6 bases and J by 5 bases, with 13 bases between them. Germline loops: CDR1 MNHNY, CDR2 SVGAGI (reference sequence). This CDR3 is 13 amino acids long.

The chain has TRBV6-4 and TRBJ2-1, with TRBD1 matching 7 bases. This CDR3 is built from 15 residues. Germline V gene lookup returns CDR1 MRHNA and CDR2 SNTAGT. V gave up 6 bases and J gave up 4 bases; unmatched junction bases: 9. The CDR3 DNA sequence: TGTGCCAGCAGAGAGAGACAGGGTTCTTACAATGAGCAGTTCTTC. Amino acid sequence: CASRERQGSYNEQFF.

The genes are TRBV5-1 and TRBJ2-5, with 13 bases identical to TRBD2. V lost 2 bases and J lost 4; bases outside the gene matches: 5. The CDR3 extends over 16 amino acids. Germline-derived CDR1 and CDR2 are SGHRS and YFSETQ. The CDR3: CASSFVLAGGLETQYF. The CDR3, as DNA: TGCGCCAGCAGCTTCGTACTAGCGGGGGGGCTAGAGACCCAGTACTTC.

This clone was recorded a few times. The CDR3 reads CASSLRLAAAYYNEQFF. DNA for the CDR3: TGTGCCAGCAGCCTCCGGTTAGCGGCGGCTTACTACAATGAGCAGTTCTTC. V gene TRBV14 combines with J gene TRBJ2-1; possible D gene TRBD2, 6 bases. Germline loops: CDR1 SGHDN, CDR2 FVKESK. V was shortened by 4 bases and J by 3 bases, with 19 bases between the two germline ends. This CDR3 region has 17 residues.

The chain employs TRBV7-4 and TRBJ1-1, with 7 positions matching TRBD1. V gave up 3 bases and J gave up 4 bases; unmatched junction bases: 2. Looked up from germline, CDR1 is SGHVT and CDR2 is SQSDAQ. The CDR3 spans 13 residues. The CDR3 loop reads CASSLTGPTEAFF. CDR3 DNA: TGTGCCAGCAGCTTGACAGGGCCCACTGAAGCTTTCTTT.

The chain uses TRBV10-2 and TRBJ1-1, with a possible D match to TRBD1 (6 bases). The CDR3 is made up of 13 amino acids. The V gene's germline CDR1 is WSHSY and CDR2 SAAADI. The V and J ends lost 6 bases and 0 bases respectively, with 8 bases between them. CDR3 sequence: CASRGALNTEAFF. CDR3 bases: TGCGCCAGCAGGGGGGCTTTGAACACTGAAGCTTTCTTT.

As DNA, the CDR3 is TGTGCCAGCAGCTTAGCGGGCGGGGTGGGCTTGACAGATACGCAGTATTTT. Translating it yields CASSLAGGVGLTDTQYF. The rearrangement joins TRBV7-6 to TRBJ2-3; D is possibly TRBD2 (6 bases). CDR1 and CDR2 from the germline V gene are SGHVS and FNYEAQ. Between the trimmed V and J ends, which lost 0 bases and 3 bases, there was a span of 16 bases. This CDR3 is built from 17 residues.

The CDR3 protein is CASSPGRTGAYEQYF. The DNA for the CDR3 is TGTGCCAGCTCACCGGGGCGGACAGGCGCCTACGAGCAGTACTTC. The chain carries TRBV18 and TRBJ2-7; 7 bases line up with TRBD1. With 3 bases clipped from V and 2 bases from J, the junction kept 7 bases outside the gene matches. Per the germline V gene, CDR1 is KGHSH and CDR2 is LQKENI. CDR3 length: 15 amino acids.

The chain combines TRBV18 with TRBJ2-7; D gene uncertain. The CDR3 consists of 14 residues. Germline V gives CDR1 KGHSH, CDR2 LQKENI. V was clipped by 1 base and J by 2 bases, with 9 bases between them. CDR3 in amino acids: CASSPLNSPYEQYF. The CDR3 DNA reads TGTGCCAGCTCACCACTAAACAGCCCCTACGAGCAGTACTTC.

This sequence joins TRBV27 and TRBJ1-5, with a weak D call TRBD1 (6 bases). Germline values: CDR1 MNHEY, CDR2 SMNVEV (reference sequence). The CDR3 extends over 13 amino acids. Deletions cut 5 bases from V and 9 bases from J, with 14 bases between. The CDR3 here is CASSTTTGRPQHF. CDR3 bases: TGTGCCAGCAGTACGACTACAGGGAGGCCCCAGCATTTT.

The gene calls are TRBV28 and TRBJ1-2; no reliable D call. This CDR3 spans 9 amino acids. The germline V gene encodes CDR1 MDHEN and CDR2 SYDVKM. Trimming shortened V by 8 bases and J by 8 bases, and 6 bases separated the two germline ends. The CDR3 coding sequence is TGTGCCAGCGGCCCCGGCTACACCTTC. This gives the protein CASGPGYTF.

There are a few counts of this clone. The CDR3 here is CASGLVRTGELFF. Here the CDR3 DNA reads TGTGCTAGTGGTTTGGTCCGGACCGGGGAGCTGTTTTTT. The chain is built from TRBV12-5 and TRBJ2-2; D not certain. The CDR3 covers 13 residues. Between the trimmed V and J ends, which lost 0 bases and 5 bases, there was a span of 4 bases. Germline values: CDR1 LGHNT, CDR2 FRNRAP.

V usage is TRBV5-4 and J usage is TRBJ1-1, with D maybe TRBD1 (5 bases). Trimming removed 3 bases at V and 4 bases at J, with 10 bases between. This CDR3 region has 13 residues. Germline loops: CDR1 SGHNT, CDR2 YYREEE (reference sequence). CDR3 DNA: TGTGCCAGCAGCTCCGGGGGGTTCACTGAAGCTTTCTTT. Translating gives CASSSGGFTEAFF.

Details on this clone: The junction shows a germline mismatch at one end, possibly a read error. The J gene is TRBJ1-4, the V gene TRBV7-6, with D tentatively TRBD1 (6 bases). Germline assignment: CDR1 SGHVS and CDR2 FNYEAQ. The CDR3 has 15 residues. CDR3 residues: CASSLTGIINEKLSF. As DNA, the CDR3 is TGTGCCAGCAGCTTAACAGGGATCATTAATGAAAAACTGTCTTTT. The entire variable domain, with the rest obtained from reference TRBV7-6 and TRBJ1-4, is as follows: GAGVSQSPRYKVTKRGQDVALRCDPISGHVSLYWYRQALGQGPEFLTYFNYEAQQDKSGLPNDRFSAERPEGSISTLTIQRTEQRDSAMYRCASSLTGIINEKLSFGSGTQLSVL.

This chain connects TRBV7-2 to TRBJ1-2; TRBD1 matches 8 bases. With V trimmed by 6 bases and J by 1 base, 10 bases remained unmatched. The germline V gene has CDR1 SGHTA and CDR2 FQGNSA. The CDR3 is made up of 16 amino acids. The CDR3 sequence: CASSSAGGGHNYGYTF. The CDR3 coding sequence is TGTGCCAGCAGTTCCGCAGGGGGCGGCCATAACTATGGCTACACCTTC.